These T cell receptor beta chains were read from a single sample in a study of blood T cells in healthy people across ages. Via MiXCR, TCRdb re-called the 5' RACE reads, giving one row per CDR3 protein. The data show 850,000 to 1,000,000 distinct CDR3 sequences, approximately 50% seen once. Input material: blood. The receptors here all came from a woman between 55 and 75 years old in good health. The CDR3 runs from the conserved cysteine through the conserved F or W. The order of the fields is clone size, V gene, D gene, J gene, CDR3 DNA, CDR3 protein. D genes are given only for firm matches. Some rows have no size entry. The others give once, few or many, or a class for an expanded clone.

>.|TRBV11-2|.|TRBJ2-7
TGTGCCAGCAGCTTAAGATATGGCTCCTACGAGCAGTACTTC
CASSLRYGSYEQYF
>once|TRBV9|.|TRBJ2-2
TGTGCCAGCAGCGTTGACGGGGACGTAGGTACCGGGGAGCTGTTTTTT
CASSVDGDVGTGELFF
>.|TRBV10-3|.|TRBJ2-5
TGTGCCATCAGTGAGTCTCTTCCTTGGGGCGTACAAGAGACCCAGTACTTC
CAISESLPWGVQETQYF
>.|TRBV10-3|.|TRBJ1-4
TGTGCCACACGAAAGCTGGACGGACCTAATGAAAAACTGTTTTTT
CATRKLDGPNEKLFF
>.|TRBV6-5|.|TRBJ2-7
TGTGCCAGCAGGCCGCCGGGCCCCGGTTTTTACGAGCAGTACTTC
CASRPPGPGFYEQYF
>.|TRBV7-9|TRBD2|TRBJ2-7
TGTGCCAGCAGCCCATCTACTAGCGGGAGGGTCTACGAGCAGTACTTC
CASSPSTSGRVYEQYF
>.|TRBV7-8|TRBD2|TRBJ2-1
TGCGCCAGCAGAGGACCGCGAGCCGGGGGACTAGCGGGAGCAAATGAGCAGTTCTTC
CASRGPRAGGLAGANEQFF
>.|TRBV6-2/TRBV6-3|TRBD2|TRBJ2-1
TGTGCCAGCAGTGCGGGCGGGAGCCCTGAGCAGTTCTTC
CASSAGGSPEQFF
>few|TRBV7-8|.|TRBJ2-7
TGTGCCAGCACCCTAGGCGGAAGGAGTGCCTACGAGCAGTACTTC
CASTLGGRSAYEQYF
>.|TRBV30|.|TRBJ2-3
TGTGCCTGGAGTGTTACTACTACAGATACGCAGTATTTT
CAWSVTTTDTQYF
>.|TRBV24-1|.|TRBJ2-1
TGTGCCACCAGTGATTTTCACTCGGTGGTGCTGTTCTTC
CATSDFHSVVLFF
>.|TRBV6-5|.|TRBJ1-6
TGTGCCAGCAGTTACTCGGTCATGGGGGGCTCCTATAATTCACCCCTCCACTTT
CASSYSVMGGSYNSPLHF
>few|TRBV6-6|.|TRBJ1-1
TGTGCCAGCAGCAGACAGGACAACACTGAAGCTTTCTTT
CASSRQDNTEAFF
>.|TRBV7-9|.|TRBJ2-5
TGTGCCAGCAGCTCTCCCGACCAGACCCCAGAGGAAGAGACCCAGTACTTC
CASSSPDQTPEEETQYF
>once|TRBV29-1|TRBD1|TRBJ1-5
TGCAGCGTTGGGGTGGGACAGCTCCAGCCCCAGCATTTT
CSVGVGQLQPQHF
>.|TRBV27|TRBD1|TRBJ2-7
TGTGCCAGCAGTCCCTGGGGTACAGGGGGATACGAGCAGTACTTC
CASSPWGTGGYEQYF
>.|TRBV7-8|.|TRBJ2-3
TGTGCCAGCAGCGTAGCTGGCCCCACAGATACGCAGTATTTT
CASSVAGPTDTQYF
>few|TRBV7-6|TRBD1|TRBJ2-5
TGTGCCAGCAGCTTATCCTTTAGGGGGCAGGGAGAGACCCAGTACTTC
CASSLSFRGQGETQYF
>.|TRBV3-1|.|TRBJ2-7
TGTGCCAGCAGCCAGGGGGGTTCGGGCGCCTACGAGCAGTACTTC
CASSQGGSGAYEQYF
>.|TRBV12-3/TRBV12-4|.|TRBJ2-2
TGTGCCAGCAGTTCAGGGGATATCGCCGGGGAGCTGTTTTTT
CASSSGDIAGELFF
>.|TRBV10-3|.|TRBJ2-7
TGTGCCATCAGTGCCACCGGGCCCCCCGGGGAGTACTTC
CAISATGPPGEYF
>.|TRBV28|.|TRBJ2-7
TGTGCCAGCAGTTCCCCCGGAGCGGGCAGCTCCTACGAGCAGTACTTC
CASSSPGAGSSYEQYF
>.|TRBV4-3|.|TRBJ2-3
TGCGCCAGCAGCCAAGATATGGCTTCCACAGATACGCAGTATTTT
CASSQDMASTDTQYF
>few|TRBV21-1|.|TRBJ2-3
TGTGCCAGTTACAGCGGGAGTCGAACAGATACGCAGTATTTT
CASYSGSRTDTQYF
>.|TRBV9|TRBD1|TRBJ1-1
TGTGCCAGCAGCGAGGGACAGGGGAACACTGAAGCTTTCTTT
CASSEGQGNTEAFF
>.|TRBV7-8|.|TRBJ1-1
TGTGCCAGCAGCATCGCACCGATGAACACTGAAGCTTTCTTT
CASSIAPMNTEAFF
>.|TRBV6-5|TRBD1|TRBJ1-2
TGTGCCAGCAGTGATTGGGACAGCAAAAGCTATGGCTACACCTTC
CASSDWDSKSYGYTF
>.|TRBV9|.|TRBJ2-5
TGTGCCAGCAGCGTAGGAAGTCTCACGGGGGAGACCCAGTACTTC
CASSVGSLTGETQYF
>.|TRBV9|.|TRBJ2-6
TGTGCCAGTGAGGACAGAGAGATTTCTGGGGCCAACGTCCTGACTTTC
CASEDREISGANVLTF
>.|TRBV29-1|.|TRBJ2-4
TGCAGCGTTGGGGGCGGCCGAGAGCAGTACTTC
CSVGGGREQYF
>few|TRBV10-2|TRBD1|TRBJ2-3
TGCGCCAGCAGTCCTGGACAGGGGTTGTTGTCGCAGTATTTT
CASSPGQGLLSQYF
>.|TRBV6-6|.|TRBJ2-1
TGTGCCAGCAGTTACGGACTTGGCAATGAGCAGTTCTTC
CASSYGLGNEQFF
>.|TRBV7-2|.|TRBJ2-7
TGTGCCAGCAGCGTAGACGGGGCCTCAGGGGAGCAGTACTTC
CASSVDGASGEQYF
>.|TRBV6-2/TRBV6-3|.|TRBJ2-1
TGTGCCAGCAGTTACTCGATCGGGAGTCTCGGCAATGAGCAGTTCTTC
CASSYSIGSLGNEQFF
>once|TRBV5-1|TRBD2|TRBJ2-1
TGCGCCAGCAGCTCAAGCGGGAGTGGGAACAATGAGCAGTTCTTC
CASSSSGSGNNEQFF
>.|TRBV29-1|.|TRBJ2-2
TGCAGCGTTGCGCTGGACACCGGGGAGCTGTTTTTT
CSVALDTGELFF
>once|TRBV7-2|.|TRBJ2-3
TGTGCCAGCAGCTTATCGAGGGGGGGCACAGATACGCAGTATTTT
CASSLSRGGTDTQYF
>.|TRBV2|.|TRBJ2-7
TGTGCCAGCAGTCATACAGGGTTAGACTACGAGCAGTACTTC
CASSHTGLDYEQYF
>.|TRBV10-3|.|TRBJ1-4
TGTGCCATCAGTGATCCGGCGGGCGCGAGTGAAAAACTGTTTTTT
CAISDPAGASEKLFF
>.|TRBV13|TRBD2|TRBJ2-7
TGTGCCAGCAGCTTAGGACTAGCGATGGAGCAGTACTTC
CASSLGLAMEQYF
>.|TRBV29-1|TRBD2|TRBJ2-7
TGCAGCGTGGGAGGGTTCTCCTACGGGCAGTACTTC
CSVGGFSYGQYF